Here is one T cell receptor beta chain with its context. Its target is not known. This sample is part of a study of shared clonotypes between healthy human individuals. Study observations and caveats: In having few donors, the study represented limited genetic and exposure-history diversity. The study generally estimated greater richness for naive than memory subsets.

Assay: immunoSEQ multiplex PCR; the TCRdb copy retains only in-frame clones and omits some. The repertoire has about 820,000 clones, 85% to 95% of them found once; the top ten carry less than 25%. Per germline, CDR1 MNHNY and CDR2 SVGAGI (reference sequence). Trimming pared 6 bases from V and 7 bases from J, leaving 13 bases between. The CDR3 is 13 amino acids. In the naive CD8 group, cells lacked CD45RO and were positively selected for CCR7, so terminally differentiated effector memory CD45RA+ cells were left out. Specimen: naive CD8+ T cells sorted from blood. This receptor was obtained from a young man in good health. The gene calls are TRBV6-6 and TRBJ1-5, with no clear D. The CDR3 coding sequence is TGTGCCAGCAGCCCCGGGGTCAGCCAGCCCCAGCATTTT. As protein: CASSPGVSQPQHF.